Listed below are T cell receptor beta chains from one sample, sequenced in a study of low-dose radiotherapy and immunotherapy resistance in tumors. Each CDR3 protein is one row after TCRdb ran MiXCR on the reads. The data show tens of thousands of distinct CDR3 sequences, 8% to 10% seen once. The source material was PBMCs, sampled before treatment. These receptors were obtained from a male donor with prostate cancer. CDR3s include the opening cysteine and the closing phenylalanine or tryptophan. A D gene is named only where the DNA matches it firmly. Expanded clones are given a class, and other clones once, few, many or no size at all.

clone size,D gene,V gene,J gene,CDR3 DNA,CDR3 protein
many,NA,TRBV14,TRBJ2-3,TGTGCCAGCAGCACCCGGGGCGATACGCAGTATTTT,CASSTRGDTQYF
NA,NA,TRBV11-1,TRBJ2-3,TGTGCCAGCAGCTCCGACCGGGACTCAACCCAGTATTTT,CASSSDRDSTQYF
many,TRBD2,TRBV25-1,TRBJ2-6,TGTGCCAGCAGTACCGCACCGGGGGAGGGGTCTGGGGCCAACGTCCTGACTTTC,CASSTAPGEGSGANVLTF
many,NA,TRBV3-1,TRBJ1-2,TGTGCCAGCAGCCCCCCGGGGCGCGGGGATGGCTACACCTTC,CASSPPGRGDGYTF
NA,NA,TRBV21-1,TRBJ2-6,TGTGCCAGCAGCACCCAAGGACGGCACGGGGCCAACGTCCTGACTTTC,CASSTQGRHGANVLTF
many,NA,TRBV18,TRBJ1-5,TGTGCCAGCCGGGACTCAAGCAATCAGCCCCAGCATTTT,CASRDSSNQPQHF
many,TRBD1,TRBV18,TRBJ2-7,TGTGCCAGCTCACCCGGACAGGGGGCATTACACGAGCAGTACTTC,CASSPGQGALHEQYF
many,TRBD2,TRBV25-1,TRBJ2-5,TGTGCCAGCAGTGAACGAACAAGGACTAGCGGGTACATAGAGACCCAGTACTTC,CASSERTRTSGYIETQYF
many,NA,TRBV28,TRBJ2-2,TGTGCCAGCAGTTGGGGACAACTCACCGGGGAGCTGTTTTTT,CASSWGQLTGELFF
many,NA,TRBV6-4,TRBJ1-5,TGTGCCAGCAGTGACTCCTGGGGGAATCAGCCCCAGCATTTT,CASSDSWGNQPQHF
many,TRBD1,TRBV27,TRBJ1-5,TGTGCCAGCAGTCCGAGCCCCATGACAGGGTGGAGCAATCAGCCCCAGCATTTT,CASSPSPMTGWSNQPQHF
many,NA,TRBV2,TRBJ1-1,TGTGCCAGCAAGAACAACATGAACACTGAAGCTTTCTTT,CASKNNMNTEAFF
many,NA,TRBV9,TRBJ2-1,TGTGCCAGCAGCGTAGCTACAGGGTTTCCCTACAATGAGCAGTTCTTC,CASSVATGFPYNEQFF
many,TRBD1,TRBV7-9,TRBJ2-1,TGTGCCAGCAGCCCGGCAAATGGGGGACAGGGGAATGAGCAGTTCTTC,CASSPANGGQGNEQFF